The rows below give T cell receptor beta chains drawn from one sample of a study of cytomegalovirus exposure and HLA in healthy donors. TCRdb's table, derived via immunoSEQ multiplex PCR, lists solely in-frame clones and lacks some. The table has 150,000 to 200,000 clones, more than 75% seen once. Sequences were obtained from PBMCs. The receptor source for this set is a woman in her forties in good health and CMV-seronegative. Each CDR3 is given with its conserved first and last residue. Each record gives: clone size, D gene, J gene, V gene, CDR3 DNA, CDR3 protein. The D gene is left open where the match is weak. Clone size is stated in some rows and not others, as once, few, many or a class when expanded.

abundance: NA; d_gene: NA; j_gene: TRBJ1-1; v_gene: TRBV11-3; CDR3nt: TGTGCCAGCAGCGCAGTAGGGGGTACTGAAGCTTTCTTT; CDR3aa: CASSAVGGTEAFF
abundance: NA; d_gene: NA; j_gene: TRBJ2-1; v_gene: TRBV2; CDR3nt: TGTGCCAGCAGGACTGATAACAATGAGCAGTTCTTC; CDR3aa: CASRTDNNEQFF
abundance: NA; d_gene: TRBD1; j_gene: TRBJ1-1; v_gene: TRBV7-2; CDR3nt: TGTGCCAGCAGCAGAGGGACAGCGAACACTGAAGCTTTCTTT; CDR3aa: CASSRGTANTEAFF
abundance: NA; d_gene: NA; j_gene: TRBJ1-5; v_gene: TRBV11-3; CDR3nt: TGTGCCAGCAGCTTTCTCGGCCGGAAGGGGCCTCAGCCCCAGCATTTT; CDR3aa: CASSFLGRKGPQPQHF
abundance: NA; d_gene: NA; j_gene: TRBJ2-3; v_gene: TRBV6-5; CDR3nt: TGTGCCAGCAGGCCGGGGGACAGACACACAGATACGCAGTATTTT; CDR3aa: CASRPGDRHTDTQYF
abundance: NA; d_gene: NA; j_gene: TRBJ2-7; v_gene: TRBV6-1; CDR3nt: TGTGCCAGCAGTGCCAGAGGAGGGCCCTACGAGCAGTACTTC; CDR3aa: CASSARGGPYEQYF
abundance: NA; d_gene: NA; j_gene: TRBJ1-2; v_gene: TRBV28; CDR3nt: TGTGCCAGCAGAACACTAGGGTTTGGTTATGGCTACACCTTC; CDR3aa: CASRTLGFGYGYTF
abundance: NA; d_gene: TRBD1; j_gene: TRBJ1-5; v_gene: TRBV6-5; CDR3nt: TGTGCCAGCAGTTCTCAGGGGGAACCCCAGCATTTT; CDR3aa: CASSSQGEPQHF
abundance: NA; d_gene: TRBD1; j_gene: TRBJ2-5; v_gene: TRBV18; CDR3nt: TGTGCCAGCTCACCGAGCACAGGGGTGGAGACCCAGTACTTC; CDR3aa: CASSPSTGVETQYF
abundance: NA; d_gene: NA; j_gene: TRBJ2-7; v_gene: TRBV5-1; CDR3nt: TGCGCCAGCAGCTTGTTGTCAGGGGATCTCTCCTACGAGCAGTACTTC; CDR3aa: CASSLLSGDLSYEQYF
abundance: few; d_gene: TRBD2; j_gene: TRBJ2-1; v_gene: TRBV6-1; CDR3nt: TGTGCCAGCAACCTAGCGGACCCCTACAATGAGCAGTTCTTC; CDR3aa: CASNLADPYNEQFF
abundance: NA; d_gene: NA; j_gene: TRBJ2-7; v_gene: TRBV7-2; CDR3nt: TGTGCCAGCAGCCCCCAGGGGGGCTCCTACGAGCAGTACTTC; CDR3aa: CASSPQGGSYEQYF
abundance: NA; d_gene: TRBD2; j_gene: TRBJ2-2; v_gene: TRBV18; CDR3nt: TGTGCCAGCTCACCACCGTCGACTAGCGTAACCGGGGAGCTGTTTTTT; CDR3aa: CASSPPSTSVTGELFF
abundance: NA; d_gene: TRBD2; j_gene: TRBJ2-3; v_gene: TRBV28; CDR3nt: TGTGCCAGCAGTTTCGGACTAGCCACAGATACGCAGTATTTT; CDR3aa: CASSFGLATDTQYF
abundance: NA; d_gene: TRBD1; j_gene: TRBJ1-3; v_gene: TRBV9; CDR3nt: TGTGCCAGCAGCACATCGGGACAGGGGGTGGAAAACACCATATATTTT; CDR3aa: CASSTSGQGVENTIYF
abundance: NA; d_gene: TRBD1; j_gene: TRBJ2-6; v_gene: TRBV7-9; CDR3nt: TGTGCCAGCAGCTTAGGGGACAGGGGGAGAACTGGGGCCAACGGCCTGACTTTC; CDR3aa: CASSLGDRGRTGANGLTF
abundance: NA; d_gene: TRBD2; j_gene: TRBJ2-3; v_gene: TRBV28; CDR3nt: TGTGCCAGCAGTTTATTAGCTAGCGGGACTAGCACAGATACGCAGTATTTT; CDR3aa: CASSLLASGTSTDTQYF
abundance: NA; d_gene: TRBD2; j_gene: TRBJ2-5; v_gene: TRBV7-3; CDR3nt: TGTGCCAGCAGCTTAGGACTAGCGGGAGTGGAGACCCAGTACTTC; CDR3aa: CASSLGLAGVETQYF
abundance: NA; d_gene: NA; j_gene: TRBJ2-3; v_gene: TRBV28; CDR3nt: TGTGCCAGCCAAGCTAGCGCCTGTAGCACAGATACGCAGTATTTT; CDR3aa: CASQASACSTDTQYF
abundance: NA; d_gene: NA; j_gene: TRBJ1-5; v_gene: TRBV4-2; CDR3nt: TGTGCCAGCAGCCAAACGGGGTATCAGCCCCAGCATTTT; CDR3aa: CASSQTGYQPQHF
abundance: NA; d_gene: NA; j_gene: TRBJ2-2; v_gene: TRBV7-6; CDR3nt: TGTGCCAGCAGCCCTAGGCACGGGGAGCTGTTTTTT; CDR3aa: CASSPRHGELFF
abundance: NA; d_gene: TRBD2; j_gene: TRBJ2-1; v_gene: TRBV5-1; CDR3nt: TGCGCCAGCAGTCGGACTAGCAATGAGCAGTTCTTC; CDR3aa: CASSRTSNEQFF
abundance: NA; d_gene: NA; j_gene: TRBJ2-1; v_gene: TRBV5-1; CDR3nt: TGCGCCAGCAGCTTGACGGTGAGCTCCTACAATGAGCAGTTCTTC; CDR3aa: CASSLTVSSYNEQFF
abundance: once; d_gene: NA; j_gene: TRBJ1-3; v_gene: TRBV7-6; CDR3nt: TGTGCCAGCAGCATCTCCGGGAGAGGAAACACCATATATTTT; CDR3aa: CASSISGRGNTIYF
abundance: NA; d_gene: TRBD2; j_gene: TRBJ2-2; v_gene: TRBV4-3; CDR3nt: TGCGCCAGCAGCCAAGTTCGTCTAGCGGGAGCCGGGGAGCTGTTTTTT; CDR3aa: CASSQVRLAGAGELFF
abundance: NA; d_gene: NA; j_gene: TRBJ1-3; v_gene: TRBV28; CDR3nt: TGTGCCAGCAGTTTACAGGGTATTTACGGAAACACCATATATTTT; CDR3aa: CASSLQGIYGNTIYF
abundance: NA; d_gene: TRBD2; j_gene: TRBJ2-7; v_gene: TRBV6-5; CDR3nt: TGTACCAGCAGTTACTCGATCGAGACTAGCGGATACGAGCAGTACTTC; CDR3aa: CTSSYSIETSGYEQYF
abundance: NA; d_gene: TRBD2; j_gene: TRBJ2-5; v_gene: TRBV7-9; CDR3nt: TGTGCCAGCAGCCCGCCTAGCGGGGGTCCGGAGACCCAGTACTTC; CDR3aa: CASSPPSGGPETQYF
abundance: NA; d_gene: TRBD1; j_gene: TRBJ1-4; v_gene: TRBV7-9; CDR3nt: TGTGCCAGCAGCCGGGACAGTCTTGAAAAACTGTTTTTT; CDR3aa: CASSRDSLEKLFF
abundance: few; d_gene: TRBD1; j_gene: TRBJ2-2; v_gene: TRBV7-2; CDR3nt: TGTGCCAGCAGCCATCCCCGGGACAGACCGAACACCGGGGAGCTGTTTTTT; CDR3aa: CASSHPRDRPNTGELFF
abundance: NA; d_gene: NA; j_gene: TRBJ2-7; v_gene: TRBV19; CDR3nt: TGTGCCAGTAGCCTGACTGCAGGGGAGCAGTACTTC; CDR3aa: CASSLTAGEQYF
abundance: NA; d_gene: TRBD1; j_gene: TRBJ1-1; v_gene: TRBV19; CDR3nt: TGTGCCAGTAGCGCCGATGACAGGGGTCCTGAAGCTTTCTTT; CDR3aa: CASSADDRGPEAFF
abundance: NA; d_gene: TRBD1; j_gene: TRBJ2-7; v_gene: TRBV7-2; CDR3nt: TGTGCCAGCAGCTTGGGACAGGGGGCTCACGAGCAGTACTTC; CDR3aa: CASSLGQGAHEQYF
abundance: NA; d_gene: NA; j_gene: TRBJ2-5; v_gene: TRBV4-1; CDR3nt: TGCGCCAGCAGCCAAGATTCGGGACTCAATTCCGAGACCCAGTACTTC; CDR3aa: CASSQDSGLNSETQYF
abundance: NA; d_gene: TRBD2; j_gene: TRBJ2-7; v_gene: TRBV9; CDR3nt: TGTGCCAGCAGCGTAGGCCTAGCGGGAAACGAGCAGTACTTC; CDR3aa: CASSVGLAGNEQYF
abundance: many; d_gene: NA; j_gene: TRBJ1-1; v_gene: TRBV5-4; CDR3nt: TGTGCCAGCAGCTTGGAGATGTTCACAGGTTACACTGAAGCTTTCTTT; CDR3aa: CASSLEMFTGYTEAFF
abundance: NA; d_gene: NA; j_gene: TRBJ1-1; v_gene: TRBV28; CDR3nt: TGTGCCAGCAGTTCTAGTGCAGGGGATTTCACTGAAGCTTTCTTT; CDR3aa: CASSSSAGDFTEAFF
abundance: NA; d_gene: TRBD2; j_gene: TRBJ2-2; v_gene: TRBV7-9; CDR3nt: TGTTCCAGCAGGGCTCGACTAGCGGAACCCACCGGGGAGCTGTTTTTT; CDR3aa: CSSRARLAEPTGELFF